This is a list of T cell receptor beta chains from one sample in a study of CD8 T cells in Susac syndrome. TCRdb reprocessed the immunoSEQ multiplex PCR reads with MiXCR, giving one entry per CDR3 protein. The data contain fewer than 80,000 distinct CDR3 sequences, roughly 94% of them seen just once; the ten biggest clones take up roughly 0.55%. The specimen sequenced was CD8+ T cells from PBMCs. The receptors shown here come from a human donor with multiple sclerosis. The CDR3 runs from the conserved cysteine through the conserved F or W. Fields, in order: D gene, J gene, V gene, clone size, CDR3 DNA, CDR3 protein. A D gene is named only where the DNA matches it firmly. Rows give clone size only sometimes, using once, few, many, or a class for an expanded clone.

- | TRBJ2-1 | TRBV7-9 | - | TGTGCCAGCAGCTTCGCAACCGGTGGGCTGTTCTTC | CASSFATGGLFF
- | TRBJ1-1 | TRBV5-4 | - | TGTGCCAGCGGCGGATGGGGCACTGAAGCTTTCTTT | CASGGWGTEAFF
- | TRBJ1-2 | TRBV5-1 | - | TGCGCCAGCAGCGTTGGACAGCATGGCTACACCTTC | CASSVGQHGYTF
- | TRBJ2-7 | TRBV21-1 | once | TGTGCCAGCAGCCTACCGGGACAGACGACCTACGAGCAGTACTTC | CASSLPGQTTYEQYF
- | TRBJ1-5 | TRBV15 | - | TGTGCCACCAGCAGAGGGGATTACCGGGTATATAGCAATCAGCCCCAGCATTTT | CATSRGDYRVYSNQPQHF
- | TRBJ1-1 | TRBV30 | - | TGTGCCTGGACGGTGGCCCTCAACACTGAAGCTTTCTTT | CAWTVALNTEAFF
- | TRBJ2-2 | TRBV24-1 | - | TGTGCCACCAGTGATTTGAGCACCGGGGAGCTGTTTTTT | CATSDLSTGELFF
- | TRBJ2-1 | TRBV19 | - | TGTGCCAGTAGTATAGATCGGGTGGTAGAAGGGTACAATGAGCAGTTCTTC | CASSIDRVVEGYNEQFF
- | TRBJ2-3 | TRBV15 | - | TGTGCCACCAGCACTGTATCGGATACGCAGTATTTT | CATSTVSDTQYF
TRBD1 | TRBJ2-7 | TRBV2 | once | TGTGCCAGCACTTCGGGACAGTCCTACGAGCAGTACTTC | CASTSGQSYEQYF
TRBD2 | TRBJ2-1 | TRBV7-9 | - | TGTGCCAGCAGCTCGACTAGCGGGGGGGATGAGCAGTTCTTC | CASSSTSGGDEQFF
TRBD2 | TRBJ2-2 | TRBV9 | - | TGTGCCAGCAGCGAATCACTAGCGGGGTACACCGGGGAGCTGTTTTTT | CASSESLAGYTGELFF
TRBD2 | TRBJ2-7 | TRBV28 | once | TGTGCCAGCAGTCCAGGGACTAGCGGGAGGATATCTTACGAGCAGTACTTC | CASSPGTSGRISYEQYF
- | TRBJ2-3 | TRBV4-3 | - | TGCGCCAGCAGCCAAGTTTCGACGGGTTCCCCTGGCACAGATACGCAGTATTTT | CASSQVSTGSPGTDTQYF
- | TRBJ2-7 | TRBV20-1 | - | TGCAGTGCTAGTTTGGAGCGGACGGTCCGCTCCTACGAGCAGTACTTC | CSASLERTVRSYEQYF
TRBD2 | TRBJ2-1 | TRBV27 | - | TGTGCCAGCAGTTTGACTAGCGGGGGAAACAATGAGCAGTTCTTC | CASSLTSGGNNEQFF
- | TRBJ1-4 | TRBV9 | - | TGTGCCAGCAGCGCATCGGGTGATAATGAAAAACTGTTTTTT | CASSASGDNEKLFF
- | TRBJ2-1 | TRBV19 | - | TGTGCCAGTAGGATGACCGGGGTCCGCAATGGGCAGTTCTTC | CASRMTGVRNGQFF
TRBD2 | TRBJ2-1 | TRBV13 | - | TGTGCCAGCAGCTTGAGCGGGAGGGCCCGAGTGAATGAGCAGTTCTTC | CASSLSGRARVNEQFF
- | TRBJ1-5 | TRBV7-9 | - | TGTGCCAGCACCCCGGGAGGGCCCAATCAGCCCCAGCATTTT | CASTPGGPNQPQHF
TRBD2 | TRBJ2-1 | TRBV27 | - | TGTGCCAGCAGTTCCCCGGTGGCTAGCGGATACAATGAGCAGTTCTTC | CASSSPVASGYNEQFF
- | TRBJ2-7 | TRBV7-9 | - | TGTGCCAGCAACGACCCCCGGACCGAGAGAACCTACGAGCAGTACTTC | CASNDPRTERTYEQYF
- | TRBJ1-2 | TRBV11-1 | - | TGTGCCAGCAGCTCATTTGGACGCCGCCCTAACTATGGCTACACCTTC | CASSSFGRRPNYGYTF
TRBD2 | TRBJ2-1 | TRBV28 | - | TGTGCCAGCAGTTCCTCCCGTCTAGCGGGAGGGTCGGATGAGCAGTTCTTC | CASSSSRLAGGSDEQFF
TRBD2 | TRBJ2-7 | TRBV3-1 | - | TGTGCCAGCAGCCTGTGGACTAGCGGGATCTACGAGCAGTACTTC | CASSLWTSGIYEQYF
TRBD2 | TRBJ2-1 | TRBV19 | - | TGTGCCAGTACCGCGGGGGTTAATGAGCAGTTCTTC | CASTAGVNEQFF
- | TRBJ2-5 | TRBV7-3 | - | TGTGCCAGCAGCTTAATCCCTGGAGAGACCCAGTACTTC | CASSLIPGETQYF
TRBD1 | TRBJ1-1 | TRBV9 | - | TGTGCCAGCAGCGTAGCCGGCAGGGGGACCGCTGAAGCTTTCTTT | CASSVAGRGTAEAFF
- | TRBJ1-5 | TRBV7-3 | - | TGTGCCAGCAGCCGGGACATCTATCAGCCCCAGCATTTT | CASSRDIYQPQHF
TRBD2 | TRBJ2-7 | TRBV9 | - | TGTGCCAGCAGCGTAGGCGGGAGGGCCTACGAGCAGTACTTC | CASSVGGRAYEQYF
TRBD1 | TRBJ1-1 | TRBV20-1 | - | TGCAGTGCTAGCGGGGTTGGGGACAGGGGTACTGAAGCTTTCTTT | CSASGVGDRGTEAFF
TRBD1 | TRBJ2-1 | TRBV12-3/TRBV12-4 | - | TGTGCCAGCAGGGGACAGGGGAGAGCCTTCAATGAGCAGTTCTTC | CASRGQGRAFNEQFF
TRBD2 | TRBJ2-5 | TRBV30 | - | TGCTGCGGGGGTCCCCTTGAGACCCAGTACTTC | CCGGPLETQYF
- | TRBJ2-6 | TRBV19 | - | TGTGCCAGTAGTTGGGGGCTTGGGGCCAACGTCCTGACTTTC | CASSWGLGANVLTF
TRBD2 | TRBJ2-1 | TRBV12-3/TRBV12-4 | - | TGTGCCAGCAGTTTACCGCGGGGGGGCCCTTATGAGCAGTTCTTC | CASSLPRGGPYEQFF
TRBD1 | TRBJ1-2 | TRBV12-3/TRBV12-4 | - | TGTGCCAGCCTTACACGGACAGGAAACTATGGCTACACCTTC | CASLTRTGNYGYTF
TRBD2 | TRBJ2-3 | TRBV6-4 | - | TGTGCCAGCAGCGCTAGCGGGGGTAGCACAGATACGCAGTATTTT | CASSASGGSTDTQYF
- | TRBJ2-1 | TRBV15 | - | TGTGCCACCAGCAGAAACAGTTACAATGAGCAGTTCTTC | CATSRNSYNEQFF
- | TRBJ1-1 | TRBV9 | - | TGTGCCAGCAGCGTAGTCTCGGGGAACACTGAAGCTTTCTTT | CASSVVSGNTEAFF
- | TRBJ2-5 | TRBV29-1 | - | TGCAGCGCGGACGAGCCGTACCAAGAGACCCAGTACTTC | CSADEPYQETQYF
- | TRBJ2-1 | TRBV10-3 | - | TGTGCCATCGGAACCAATGAGCAGTTCTTC | CAIGTNEQFF
TRBD1 | TRBJ1-2 | TRBV6-2/TRBV6-3 | - | TGTGCCAGCTGCCCTCCCGGGACAGGGGGCCATGGCTACACCTTC | CASCPPGTGGHGYTF
TRBD2 | TRBJ2-1 | TRBV4-3 | once | TGCGCCAGCAGCCAAGAAGGTTATGGGACTAGCGGCTACAATGAGCAGTTCTTC | CASSQEGYGTSGYNEQFF
- | TRBJ2-5 | TRBV15 | - | TGTGCCACCAGCAGAGGGACAGATCATGAAGAGACCCAGTACTTC | CATSRGTDHEETQYF
- | TRBJ2-1 | TRBV30 | once | TGTGCCTGGCGGGGCAGCTCCTACAATGAGCAGTTCTTC | CAWRGSSYNEQFF
- | TRBJ2-3 | TRBV2 | - | TGTGCCAGCAGTGAGTTGCGACGAAGCACAGATACGCAGTATTTT | CASSELRRSTDTQYF
TRBD1 | TRBJ2-4 | TRBV7-9 | - | TGTGCCAGCAGCGGGCCGGACAGGGGCAACATTCAGTACTTC | CASSGPDRGNIQYF